This T cell receptor (beta chain) originates from a study of cytomegalovirus exposure and HLA in healthy donors. Study-level findings and limits: Researchers catalogued 160 or so TCR beta chains as cytomegalovirus-associated.

The CDR3 has 12 amino acids. V was cut by 4 bases and J by 7 bases, with 12 bases left in between. Germline V gene lookup returns CDR1 SGHNT and CDR2 YYREEE (reference sequence). Repertoires were generated with immunoSEQ multiplex PCR, while TCRdb's copy carries only in-frame clones and drops some. The repertoire includes roughly 200,000 clones, around nine tenths of them detected once, and 6% to 8.5% sits in the top ten. Regarding this clone: No antigen is known for it.

Sequences were obtained from PBMCs. The TCR originated in a man aged 25 to 45 in good health and CMV-seropositive. The V gene is TRBV5-4, the J gene TRBJ2-7; no clear D. The CDR3 spells CASSSPSREQYF. The CDR3 bases are TGTGCCAGCAGCAGCCCATCGCGGGAGCAGTACTTC.